This T cell receptor (beta chain) was captured in a study of blood T cell repertoires in COVID-19. At the level of the study: T cells, B-cell-depleted T cells, or PBMCs supplied cDNA or gDNA.

This CDR3 has 15 residues. The germline CDR1 and CDR2 sequences are ENHRY and SYGVKD. V gave up 6 bases and J gave up 0 bases; unmatched junction bases: 4. This clone showed up just once. Repertoires were generated with immunoSEQ multiplex PCR, while TCRdb's copy carries only in-frame clones and drops some. The sample yields a few hundred thousand clones, about 88% seen once. The rearrangement joins TRBV10-3 to TRBJ2-3; 9 nucleotides agree with TRBD2. The receptor was derived from a woman between 65 and 79 years old with active or convalescent COVID-19. Input material: peripheral blood. The CDR3: CAIRGAGGSTDTQYF. The DNA of the CDR3 is TGTGCCATCAGGGGAGCGGGGGGTAGCACAGATACGCAGTATTTT.